This T cell receptor (beta chain) was documented in a study of graft-versus-host responses after intestinal transplantation. About the research overall: Each of the recipients got a multivisceral, liver-intestinal, or isolated intestinal transplant.

This clone was counted once. What it recognizes is unknown. Germline V gene data show CDR1 as WNHNN and CDR2 as SYGVQD (reference sequence). The CDR3 contains 13 residues. The V and J ends lost 5 bases and 5 bases respectively, with 9 bases between them. Sequenced by immunoSEQ multiplex PCR; TCRdb stores in-frame clones only, minus some. The sample gives just under 90,000 clones, roughly four fifths of which show up once; about a sixth is in the top ten. Sequencing used unstimulated CD8+ T cells sorted from spleen or lymph node cells, obtained before intestinal transplant. This sequence joins TRBV10-1 and TRBJ2-2, with D unresolved. The sequence derives from a human donor who received an intestinal transplant. The CDR3 DNA is TGCGCCAGCAGTAGTCACGTAACCGGGGAGCTGTTTTTT. Its protein is CASSSHVTGELFF.